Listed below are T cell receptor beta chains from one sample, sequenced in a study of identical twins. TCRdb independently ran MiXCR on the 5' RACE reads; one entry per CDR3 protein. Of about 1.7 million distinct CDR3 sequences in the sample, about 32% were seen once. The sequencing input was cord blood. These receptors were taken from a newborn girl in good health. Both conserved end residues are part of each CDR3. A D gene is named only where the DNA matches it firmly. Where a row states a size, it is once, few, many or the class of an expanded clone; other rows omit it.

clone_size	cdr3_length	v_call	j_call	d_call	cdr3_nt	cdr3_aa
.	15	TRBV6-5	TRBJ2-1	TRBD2	TGTGCCAGCAGTTCCGCGACTAGCGGGAGCAATGAGCAGTTCTTC	CASSSATSGSNEQFF
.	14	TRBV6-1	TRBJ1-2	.	TGTGCCAGCAGTGAAGGGGCCTTAGGCTATGGCTACACCTTC	CASSEGALGYGYTF
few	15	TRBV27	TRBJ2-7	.	TGTGCCAGCAGTGTTACAGGGGGGGCCATCTACGAGCAGTACTTC	CASSVTGGAIYEQYF
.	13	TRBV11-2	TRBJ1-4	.	TGTGCCAGCAGCGCCCTCGCTGGGGAAAGACTGTTTTTT	CASSALAGERLFF
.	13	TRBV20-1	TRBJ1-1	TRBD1	TGCAGTGCTACGACAGGGTCGAACACTGAAGCTTTCTTT	CSATTGSNTEAFF
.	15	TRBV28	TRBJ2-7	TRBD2	TGTGCCAGCAGTTCGTTCCTCGGGACTAGCTACGAGCAGTACTTC	CASSSFLGTSYEQYF
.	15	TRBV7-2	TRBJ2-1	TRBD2	TGTGCCAGCAGGCCCTTGGAGCGGGAGGGTCATGAGCAGTTCTTC	CASRPLEREGHEQFF
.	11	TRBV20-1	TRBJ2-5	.	TGCAGTGCTATCGACCAAGAGACCCAGTACTTC	CSAIDQETQYF
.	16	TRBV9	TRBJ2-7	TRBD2	TGTGCCAGCAGCGTAGCGAGACTAGCCGGAGGGAATGAGCAGTACTTC	CASSVARLAGGNEQYF
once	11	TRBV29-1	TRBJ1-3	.	TGCAGCGCCGAGAGGGCGGGCACCATATATTTT	CSAERAGTIYF
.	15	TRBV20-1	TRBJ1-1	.	TGCAGTGCTAGTCGGCAGGGGAGGAAGAACACTGAAGCTTTCTTT	CSASRQGRKNTEAFF
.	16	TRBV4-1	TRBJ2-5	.	TGCGCCAGCAGCCAAGATGCTAGCCGTCTATACAATGAGCAGTACTTC	CASSQDASRLYNEQYF
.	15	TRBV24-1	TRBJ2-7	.	TGTGCCACCAGTGGACTATCAGGTGTAGCCTACGAGCAGTACTTC	CATSGLSGVAYEQYF
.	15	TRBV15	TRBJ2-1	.	TGTGCCACCAGCAGAGATGGGGCGGCGTACAATGAGCAGTTCTTC	CATSRDGAAYNEQFF
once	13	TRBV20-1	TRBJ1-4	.	TGCAGTGCAAGAGCGATATTTAATGAAAAACTGTTTTTT	CSARAIFNEKLFF
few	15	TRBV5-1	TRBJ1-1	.	TGCGCCAGCAGCTTTTCTGGCGGGGGGAACACTGAAGCTTTCTTT	CASSFSGGGNTEAFF
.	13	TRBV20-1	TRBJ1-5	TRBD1	TGCAGTGCTAAGGACAGGGCTCATCAGCCCCAGCATTTT	CSAKDRAHQPQHF
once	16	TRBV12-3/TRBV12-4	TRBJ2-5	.	TGTGCCAGCAGTACAGGGACTGGCAGCTCCTACAATGAGCAGTACTTC	CASSTGTGSSYNEQYF
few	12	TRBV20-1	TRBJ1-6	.	TGCAGTGCTAGAGATCCCAGAGAACCCCTCCACTTT	CSARDPREPLHF
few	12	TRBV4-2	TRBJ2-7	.	TGTGCCAGCGGGGGGGGCCGGTACGAGCAGTACTTC	CASGGGRYEQYF
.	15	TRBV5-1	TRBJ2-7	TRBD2	TGTGCCAGCTCCCTAACTAGCGGGGGTTACAATGAGCAGTACTTC	CASSLTSGGYNEQYF
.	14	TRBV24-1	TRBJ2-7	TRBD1	TGTGCCACCAGTGATTTCGGGACAGGATCCGAGCAGTACTTC	CATSDFGTGSEQYF
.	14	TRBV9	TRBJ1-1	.	TGTGCCAGCAGCGTAGCAGGGTTTTCGGCTGAAGCTTTCTTT	CASSVAGFSAEAFF
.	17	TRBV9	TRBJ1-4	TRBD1	TGTGCCAGCAGCGCCGTCCCGGGACAGGGGGCGTATGAAAAACTGTTTTTT	CASSAVPGQGAYEKLFF
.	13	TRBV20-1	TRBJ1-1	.	TGCAGTGCTGAGGGAGGGGACAACACTGAAGCTTTCTTT	CSAEGGDNTEAFF
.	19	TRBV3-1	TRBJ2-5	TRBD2	TGTGCCAGCAGCCAAGTTTTGCCTAAGCGGGGTCTTTTGGGAGAGACCCAGTACTTC	CASSQVLPKRGLLGETQYF
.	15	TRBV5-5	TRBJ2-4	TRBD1	TGTGCCAGCAGCTTGGACCCGGGACAGGGGGCCAGGGTGTACTTC	CASSLDPGQGARVYF
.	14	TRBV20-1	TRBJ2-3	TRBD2	TGCAGTGCTAGAGTAGCGGGGGGGCAAAATACGCAGTATTTT	CSARVAGGQNTQYF
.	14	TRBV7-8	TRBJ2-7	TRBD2	TGTGCCAGCAGCTCCGAATGGGGGGGCTACGAGCAGTACTTC	CASSSEWGGYEQYF
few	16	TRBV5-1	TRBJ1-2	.	TGCGCCAGCATCCCGACTTCGGGTTTCTCGAACTATGGCTACACCTTC	CASIPTSGFSNYGYTF
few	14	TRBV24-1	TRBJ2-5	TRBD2	TGTGCCACCAGTGACCCCAGCGGGAGGTTTAAAAAGTACTTC	CATSDPSGRFKKYF
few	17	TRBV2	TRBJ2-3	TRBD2	TGTGCCAGCAGCGAGGGACTAGCGGGGGAAAGCACAGATACGCAGTATTTT	CASSEGLAGESTDTQYF
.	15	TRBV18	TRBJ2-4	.	TGTGCCAGCTCACCAGCAGACCTAGCCAAAAACATTCAGTACTTC	CASSPADLAKNIQYF
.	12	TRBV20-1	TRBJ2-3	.	TGCAGTGCTAGCCCTAGGGCAGATACGCAGTATTTT	CSASPRADTQYF
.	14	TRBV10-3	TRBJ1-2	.	TGTGCCATCAGTGATCCGGGCCCCATGAGGGGCTACACCTTC	CAISDPGPMRGYTF